The T cell receptor beta chain described here comes from a study of cytotoxic CD8 clonotypes in ibrutinib-treated CLL. Overall study: The cohort had ten to eleven relapsed/refractory and some 16 treatment-naive patients, around 18 IGHV unmutated. A mean of around 250,000 productive templates and over 75,000 productive rearrangements was obtained per sample.

Deletions cut 1 base from V and 1 base from J, with 10 bases between. CDR1 is MGHRA, CDR2 YSYEKL, per germline. CDR3 length: 15 residues. A 1 in 200,000 to 1 in 1 million T cell depth was the sequencing target. Sequenced by immunoSEQ multiplex PCR; TCRdb stores in-frame clones only, minus some. This table has some 350,000 clones, approximately 67% appearing once. The rearrangement joins TRBV4-1 to TRBJ1-1, with D uncertain. Sequencing used PBMCs, obtained after 36 months of ibrutinib treatment. The source is a human donor with chronic lymphocytic leukemia. As DNA, the CDR3 is TGCGCCAGCAGCCAAGTCGTACTGCCGAACACTGAAGCTTTCTTT. This sequence encodes CASSQVVLPNTEAFF.